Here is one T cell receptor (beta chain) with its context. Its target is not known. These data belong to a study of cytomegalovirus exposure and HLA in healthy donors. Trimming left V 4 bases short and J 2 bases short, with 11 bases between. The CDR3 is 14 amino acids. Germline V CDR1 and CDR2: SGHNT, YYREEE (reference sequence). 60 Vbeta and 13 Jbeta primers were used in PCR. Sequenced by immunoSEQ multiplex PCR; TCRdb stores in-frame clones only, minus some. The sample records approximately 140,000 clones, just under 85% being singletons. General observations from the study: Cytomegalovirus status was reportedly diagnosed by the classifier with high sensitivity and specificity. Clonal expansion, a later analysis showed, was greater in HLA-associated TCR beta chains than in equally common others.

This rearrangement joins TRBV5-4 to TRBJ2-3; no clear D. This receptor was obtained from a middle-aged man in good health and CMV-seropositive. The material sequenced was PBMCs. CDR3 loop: CASSGYSHTDTQYF. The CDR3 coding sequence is TGTGCCAGCAGCGGTTACTCGCACACAGATACGCAGTATTTT.